A single sample is the source of the 15 T cell receptor beta chains below, sequenced in a study of shared clonotypes between healthy human individuals. Sequencing used immunoSEQ multiplex PCR; TCRdb keeps in-frame clones, though not all of them. The sample has roughly 1,100,000 clones, 60% to 80% seen once; the top ten hold roughly 1.5%. Sequenced sample: memory CD4+ T cells sorted from blood. The subset is: CD45RA-negative fraction. The receptors stem from a man younger than 30 in good health.

This clone was detected only a few times. Here the CDR3 DNA reads TGTGCCAGCAGTGAGGTCACAGGTGTTGGAGCGAGGGGCTACACCTTC. Protein product: CASSEVTGVGARGYTF. This sequence joins TRBV2 and TRBJ1-2; TRBD1 is a possible D gene (5 bases). With 3 bases removed from V and 8 bases from J, the gap between germline ends came to 22 bases. Germline CDR1 SNHLY, CDR2 FYNNEI. This CDR3 spans 16 amino acids.

V usage is TRBV2 and J usage is TRBJ2-1, with D unresolved. The V gene's germline CDR1 is SNHLY and CDR2 FYNNEI. The ends were cut back, 4 bases at V and 3 bases at J, with 7 bases in the middle. The CDR3 consists of 13 residues. CDR3 sequence reads: CASSGTLYNEQFF. In nucleotides, the CDR3 is TGTGCCAGCAGTGGAACACTCTACAATGAGCAGTTCTTC.

This clone has a single count. The chain joins TRBV5-6 to TRBJ2-1; D might be TRBD1 or TRBD2, each matching 5 bases. Germline V gives CDR1 SGHDT, CDR2 YYEEEE. This CDR3 has 13 residues. The germline V and J ends were trimmed by 4 bases and 10 bases, with 15 bases remaining between them. The chain's CDR3 is CASSPAAGREQFF. The CDR3, as DNA: TGTGCCAGCAGCCCGGCGGCAGGGAGAGAGCAGTTCTTC.

The rearrangement joins TRBV7-9 to TRBJ2-1, with TRBD1 matching 7 bases. With 1 base clipped from V and 4 bases from J, the junction kept 4 bases outside the gene matches. CDR1 and CDR2 from the germline V gene are SEHNR and FQNEAQ (reference sequence). This CDR3 region has 15 residues. For the CDR3, the DNA is TGTGCCAGCAGCTTAGAGGGGGCCCTTTACAATGAGCAGTTCTTC. Translating it yields CASSLEGALYNEQFF.

This chain links TRBV15 with TRBJ1-1; 7 nucleotides match TRBD1. V dropped 7 bases and J dropped 0; count of bases not matched to a gene: 5. CDR3 length equals 14 residues. The V gene's germline CDR1 is LNHNV and CDR2 YYDKDF (reference sequence). In nucleotides, the CDR3 is TGTGCCACCACCGACAGGGAAGTGAACACTGAAGCTTTCTTT. It is translated as CATTDREVNTEAFF.

The V gene is TRBV11-2, the J gene TRBJ1-6; TRBD1 agrees at 10 bases. With 4 bases clipped from V and 9 bases from J, the junction kept 6 bases outside the gene matches. CDR1 and CDR2 from the germline V gene are SGHAT and FQNNGV. The CDR3 spans 15 residues. The CDR3 here is CASSSRTGGSSPLHF. The CDR3 nucleotides read TGTGCCAGCAGCTCAAGGACAGGGGGTTCTTCACCCCTCCACTTT.

V gene TRBV10-3 combines with J gene TRBJ2-2; no clear D. The CDR3 is made up of 13 amino acids. Germline lookup yields CDR1 ENHRY and CDR2 SYGVKD. Trimming removed 7 bases from V and 4 bases from J, with 10 bases in between. This CDR3 reads CAIKETTTGELFF. The CDR3 DNA is TGTGCCATCAAGGAGACAACCACCGGGGAGCTGTTTTTT.

The chain recombines TRBV29-1 with TRBJ1-1; D is perhaps TRBD1 (5 bases). V lost 7 bases and J 3 bases, leaving 15 bases between the germline ends. This CDR3 is 13 amino acids long. Germline V lookup: CDR1 SQVTM, CDR2 ANQGSEA. CDR3 nucleotides: TGCAGCGCCCACCTTTTGGGGGACACTGAAGCTTTCTTT. This encodes CSAHLLGDTEAFF.

The gene calls are TRBV2 and TRBJ1-6, with D possibly being TRBD1 (6 bases). The CDR3 sequence is 16 residues long. Germline CDR1 reads SNHLY; CDR2 reads FYNNEI. Trimming took 3 bases from V and 10 from J, leaving 19 bases between them. The CDR3 reads CASSERQVRTWSPLHF. The CDR3 bases are TGTGCCAGCAGTGAGCGACAGGTCAGAACGTGGTCACCCCTCCACTTT.

This clone was observed a single time. The chain uses TRBV6-1 and TRBJ2-5; TRBD2 is a possible D gene (5 bases). V lost 0 bases and J 2 bases, leaving 10 bases between the germline ends. CDR1 is MNHNS and CDR2 is SASEGT in the germline V gene. The CDR3 consists of 15 residues. The CDR3 nucleotides are TGTGCCAGCAGTGAAGCACACGGAGGACAAGAGACCCAGTACTTC. It codes for CASSEAHGGQETQYF.

This clone was detected a few times. The J gene is TRBJ2-5, the V gene TRBV12-2; no check of the table's D call, TRBD2, against the DNA was made. TRBV12-2 is described as a pseudogene. The CDR3 totals 14 residues. CDR3 residues: CASRLVEYQETQYF. DNA for the CDR3: TGTGCAAGTCGCTTAGTTGAGTACCAAGAGACCCAGTACTTC.

This clone was observed a single time. V is TRBV28 and J is TRBJ2-2; 8 nucleotides match TRBD2. The CDR3 is made up of 15 amino acids. The junction had 8 bases not matched to a gene; V was cut back by 6 bases and J by 5 bases. Looked up from germline, CDR1 is MDHEN and CDR2 is SYDVKM. CDR3 DNA: TGTGCCAGCAGCACGGGGGGGCCGGGGACCGGGGAGCTGTTTTTT. It codes for CASSTGGPGTGELFF.

This chain connects TRBV18 to TRBJ1-3, with a tentative D call TRBD1 (6 bases). Trimming took 5 bases from V and 0 from J, leaving 14 bases between them. The CDR3 is 16 residues long. Germline assignment: CDR1 KGHSH and CDR2 LQKENI. The CDR3 protein is CASSSRQESSGNTIYF. The CDR3 bases are TGTGCCAGCTCATCACGACAGGAGTCCTCTGGAAACACCATATATTTT.

V is TRBV6-1 and J is TRBJ2-3; 8 bases fit TRBD1. The CDR3 is made up of 15 amino acids. With V trimmed by 5 bases and J by 8 bases, 12 bases remained unmatched. Germline V gene sequence: CDR1 MNHNS, CDR2 SASEGT. The CDR3 region is CASSPTGAGFTTQYF. The CDR3 coding sequence is TGTGCCAGCAGTCCGACAGGGGCAGGATTCACTACGCAGTATTTT.

The chain employs TRBV30 and TRBJ2-7; TRBD1 matches at 8 bases. This CDR3 spans 15 amino acids. Trimming cost V 4 bases and J 4 bases; bases outside gene matches: 12. CDR1 is GTSNPN and CDR2 is SVGIG in the germline V gene (reference sequence). CDR3: CAWIPKDRVLYEQYF. The CDR3 DNA follows: TGTGCCTGGATTCCGAAGGACAGGGTTTTATACGAGCAGTACTTC.